These 25 T cell receptor beta chains were all obtained from the same sample, sequenced in a study of CD8+CD57+ T cells in acquired aplastic anemia. The authors sequenced patients whose flow cytometry had shown CD8+CD57+ cell expansion. It was genomic DNA that served as the template for profiling TCR beta VDJ and CDR3. TCRdb independently ran MiXCR on the reads; one entry per CDR3 protein. This sample has 300,000 or so distinct CDR3 sequences, with approximately 57% found just once. Sequencing was performed on sorted CD4+, CD8+, or CD8+CD57+ T cells (not recorded which) from PBMCs. Source of these receptors: a human donor with aplastic anemia.

This clonotype showed up many times. The V call is TRBV4-1, the J call TRBJ2-7, with 7 bases fitting TRBD2. Germline V CDR1 and CDR2: MGHRA, YSYEKL. The CDR3 has 17 amino acids. The V and J ends lost 1 base and 1 base, in that order; junction bases with no gene match: 10. CDR3 coding DNA: TGCGCCAGCAGCCAAGGGGCGAGGACTAGTGGGTCCTACGAGCAGTACTTC. Translation gives CASSQGARTSGSYEQYF.

The genes are TRBV9 and TRBJ2-7; 7 bases are shared with TRBD2. J lost 7 bases, V lost 7 bases, and 5 bases had no gene match. The CDR3 is 11 residues long. Germline V gene lookup returns CDR1 SGDLS and CDR2 YYNGEE. CDR3 nucleotides: TGTGCCAGCGGTGACGGGGGGGAGCAGTACTTC. It is translated as CASGDGGEQYF.

The chain links TRBV19 to TRBJ1-1, with 10 bases matching TRBD1. The CDR3 loop spans 17 amino acids. In germline, CDR1 is LNHDA, CDR2 SQIVND (reference sequence). Losses at the gene ends were 5 bases for V and 5 bases for J; bases not matched to a gene: 14. The CDR3 DNA reads as TGTGCCAGTAGTCTGACCGGGACAGGGGCTGTAGGAACTGAAGCTTTCTTT. This sequence encodes CASSLTGTGAVGTEAFF. Looking up the rest from reference TRBV19 and TRBJ1-1 gives the full variable domain: DGGITQSPKYLFRKEGQNVTLSCEQNLNHDAMYWYRQDPGQGLRLIYYSQIVNDFQKGDIAEGYSVSREKKESFPLTVTSAQKNPTAFYLCASSLTGTGAVGTEAFFGQGTRLTVV.

In this sample, this clonotype turned up a few times. V and J are TRBV12-3 or TRBV12-4 and TRBJ1-1; D unclear. With 3 bases removed from V and 8 bases from J, the gap between germline ends came to 7 bases. CDR3 length: 11 residues. For the CDR3, the DNA is TGTGCCAGCAGTTTTGGGAACGAAGCTTTCTTT. Translated, it gives CASSFGNEAFF.

This clonotype was counted ten times or more. This chain joins TRBV19 and TRBJ2-7; D is unresolved. The germline V gene encodes CDR1 LNHDA and CDR2 SQIVND (reference sequence). The CDR3 has 14 amino acids. V dropped 4 bases and J dropped 0 bases, with 10 bases sitting between them. DNA of the CDR3: TGTGCCAGTAGTAAGGCAGGTATCTCCTACGAGCAGTACTTC. Amino acids: CASSKAGISYEQYF. Looking up the rest from reference TRBV19 and TRBJ2-7 gives the full variable domain: DGGITQSPKYLFRKEGQNVTLSCEQNLNHDAMYWYRQDPGQGLRLIYYSQIVNDFQKGDIAEGYSVSREKKESFPLTVTSAQKNPTAFYLCASSKAGISYEQYFGPGTRLTVT.

J is TRBJ2-1 and V is TRBV29-1, with D uncertain. V was cut by 6 bases and J by 2 bases, with 23 bases left in between. Germline values: CDR1 SQVTM, CDR2 ANQGSEA. CDR3 size: 17 residues. The CDR3 sequence is CSVDIDSARLTYNEQFF. The CDR3, as DNA: TGCAGCGTGGATATCGATTCTGCTAGGCTGACCTACAATGAGCAGTTCTTC.

In this sample, this clonotype turned up many times. The rearrangement uses TRBV7-2 and TRBJ2-2, with D tentatively TRBD2 (5 bases). This CDR3 has 15 residues. Germline-derived CDR1 and CDR2 are SGHTA and FQGNSA. Deletions cut 1 base from V and 1 base from J, with 7 bases between. The CDR3 sequence is CASSLGGLNTGELFF. CDR3 nucleotide sequence: TGTGCCAGCAGCTTAGGAGGGTTGAACACCGGGGAGCTGTTTTTT.

The genes are TRBV20-1 and TRBJ1-2; possible D gene TRBD1, 5 bases. CDR1 and CDR2 from the germline V gene are DFQATT and SNEGSKA (reference sequence). The CDR3 sequence is 13 residues long. V was cut by 1 base and J by 6 bases, with 12 bases left in between. CDR3 amino acids: CSARGRGGDGYTF. The CDR3 DNA follows: TGCAGTGCTAGAGGGAGGGGCGGCGATGGCTACACCTTC.

CDR3 in DNA: TGTGCCAGCAGCTTGGGGGGGCCGCGTAAGCTCTACGAGCAGTACTTC. It codes for CASSLGGPRKLYEQYF. V usage is TRBV5-8 and J usage is TRBJ2-7; TRBD1 might be the D (6 bases). The CDR3 contains 16 residues. Trimming removed 0 bases at V and 3 bases at J, with 16 bases between. Germline-derived CDR1 and CDR2 are SGHTS and YDEGEE. The whole variable domain, remainder taken from reference TRBV5-8 and TRBJ2-7, is EAGVTQSPTHLIKTRGQQATLRCSPISGHTSVYWYQQALGLGLQFLLWYDEGEERNRGNFPPRFSGRQFPNYSSELNVNALELEDSALYLCASSLGGPRKLYEQYFGPGTRLTVT.

The V gene is TRBV15, the J gene TRBJ2-1; D possibly matches TRBD1 or TRBD2 (5 bases each). From germline, CDR1 is LNHNV and CDR2 YYDKDF (reference sequence). Trimming cost V 2 bases and J 8 bases, with 28 bases left between them. This CDR3 region has 19 residues. CDR3 DNA: TGTGCCACCAGCAGACCCAGGGAGAGGCTAGGCGACCTTTTTCATGAGCAGTTCTTC. The encoded protein is CATSRPRERLGDLFHEQFF.

The chain links TRBV5-1 to TRBJ1-5; D is undetermined. The V gene lost 0 bases and the J gene lost 4 bases, with 11 bases spanning the gap. Germline loops: CDR1 SGHRS, CDR2 YFSETQ. The CDR3 has 15 residues. In DNA, the CDR3 is TGCGCCAGCAGCTTGGAAAGCAGTAGTAATCAGCCCCAGCATTTT. Protein product: CASSLESSSNQPQHF.

This chain connects TRBV7-6 to TRBJ1-5; maybe TRBD1 (5 bases). Germline V gene lookup returns CDR1 SGHVS and CDR2 FNYEAQ. CDR3 length: 13 amino acids. Trimming shortened V by 4 bases and J by 14 bases, and 18 bases separated the two germline ends. This chain's CDR3 is CASSSAGRNYEHF. CDR3 nucleotide sequence: TGTGCCAGCAGCTCGGCGGGACGCAACTACGAGCATTTT.

J is TRBJ1-5 and V is TRBV2; TRBD1 aligns across 8 bases. J lost 2 bases, V lost 4 bases, and 7 bases had no gene match. Per the germline V gene, CDR1 is SNHLY and CDR2 is FYNNEI. The CDR3 is made up of 16 amino acids. CDR3 sequence (DNA): TGTGCCAGCAGTGTAAGTCAGGGGGCTGGCAATCAGCCCCAGCATTTT. Protein: CASSVSQGAGNQPQHF.

Worth noting for this clonotype: The CDR3 ends on some other residue instead of the conserved phenylalanine or tryptophan, so this is likely a read error. Because the CDR3's place on the DNA is in doubt, the DNA is left out and the CDR3 is given as listed by TCRdb. V and J are TRBV7-3 and TRBJ2-2. Counting both end residues, the CDR3 totals 9 amino acids. Germline-derived CDR1 and CDR2 are SGHTA and FQGTGA. This CDR3 reads CASRLPEAT.

The rearrangement uses TRBV20-1 and TRBJ2-5; either TRBD1 or TRBD2 may supply D (5 bases each). The CDR3 has 13 amino acids. The V gene lost 5 bases and the J gene lost 5 bases, with 15 bases spanning the gap. Per the germline V gene, CDR1 is DFQATT and CDR2 is SNEGSKA (reference sequence). CDR3 in DNA: TGCAGTGCTCCGGGGCCCGATCGGGAGACCCAGTACTTC. Encoded protein: CSAPGPDRETQYF.

The V and J genes are TRBV5-1 and TRBJ1-1; maybe TRBD1 (6 bases). The CDR3 runs 16 residues. Trimming pared 1 base from V and 1 base from J, leaving 14 bases between. Per the germline V gene, CDR1 is SGHRS and CDR2 is YFSETQ. The CDR3 DNA follows: TGCGCCAGCAGCTTGCGGGCAGGGGTGGCGAACACTGAAGCTTTCTTT. Translation: CASSLRAGVANTEAFF. The full variable domain, completed using reference TRBV5-1 and TRBJ1-1, is KAGVTQTPRYLIKTRGQQVTLSCSPISGHRSVSWYQQTPGQGLQFLFEYFSETQRNKGNFPGRFSGRQFSNSRSEMNVSTLELGDSALYLCASSLRAGVANTEAFFGQGTRLTVV.

The chain uses TRBV19 and TRBJ1-2, with TRBD1 identical over 7 bases. The V segment lost 3 bases and the J segment 8 bases; nucleotides outside the gene matches: 9. CDR1 is LNHDA, CDR2 SQIVND, per germline (reference sequence). The CDR3 is made up of 14 amino acids. DNA of the CDR3: TGTGCCAGTAGTATTACGACAGGGCCAGGGGGCTACACCTTC. It specifies CASSITTGPGGYTF.

This chain uses TRBV10-3 with TRBJ2-2; 8 nucleotides agree with TRBD1. Germline values: CDR1 ENHRY, CDR2 SYGVKD. After removal of 4 bases from V and 1 base from J, the junction contained 2 bases not matched to a gene. The length of the CDR3 is 15 residues. The CDR3 region is CAISGTGRNTGELFF. CDR3 in DNA: TGTGCCATCAGTGGGACAGGGAGGAACACCGGGGAGCTGTTTTTT.

There are many counts of this clonotype. An end of the junction does not agree with germline; a read error may underlie this. The CDR3 nucleotides read TGTGCCAGTAGTCTAGAGGGACAACCCTACAATGAGCAGTTCTTC. Translation: CASSLEGQPYNEQFF. The genes are TRBV19 and TRBJ2-1; TRBD1 might be the D (6 bases). Germline assignment: CDR1 LNHDA and CDR2 SQIVND (reference sequence). The CDR3 length is 15 residues.

This clonotype appeared a few times. The chain links TRBV5-1 to TRBJ2-7; the match to TRBD2 covers 7 bases. V gave up 1 base and J gave up 5 bases; unmatched junction bases: 6. Germline CDR1 and CDR2: SGHRS and YFSETQ. CDR3 length equals 14 residues. The DNA of the CDR3 is TGCGCCAGCAGCTTGAATGGGGGGGTCCACGAGCAGTACTTC. As protein: CASSLNGGVHEQYF.

This clonotype has a count of ten or more. The chain uses TRBV14 and TRBJ2-7; D might be TRBD1 or TRBD2, each matching 5 bases. V was shortened by 2 bases and J by 6 bases, with 8 bases between the two germline ends. The V gene's germline CDR1 is SGHDN and CDR2 FVKESK. The CDR3 has 12 amino acids. CDR3 sequence (DNA): TGTGCCAGCAGCCAATCGGGGCCCGAGCAGTACTTC. Translating gives CASSQSGPEQYF.

This clonotype appeared a few times. For the CDR3, the DNA is TGTGCCAGCAGCTTAGGGGGACAGTACGAGCAGTACTTC. Amino acids: CASSLGGQYEQYF. The chain employs TRBV7-9 and TRBJ2-7; 7 bases are shared with TRBD1. Germline V lookup: CDR1 SEHNR, CDR2 FQNEAQ (reference sequence). Trimming at V came to 1 base and at J to 4 bases, leaving 1 base not matched to a gene. The CDR3 has 13 amino acids.

This clonotype was seen repeatedly, ten times or more. The V and J genes are TRBV2 and TRBJ1-5, with TRBD1 identical over 8 bases. CDR3 length: 14 residues. Germline loops: CDR1 SNHLY, CDR2 FYNNEI. After removal of 7 bases from V and 3 bases from J, the junction contained 5 bases not matched to a gene. CDR3 DNA sequence: TGTGCCAGCACCGGACAGGGACCCAATCAGCCCCAGCATTTT. Its translation: CASTGQGPNQPQHF. The entire variable domain, with the rest obtained from reference TRBV2 and TRBJ1-5, is as follows: EPEVTQTPSHQVTQMGQEVILRCVPISNHLYFYWYRQILGQKVEFLVSFYNNEISEKSEIFDDQFSVERPDGSNFTLKIRSTKLEDSAMYFCASTGQGPNQPQHFGDGTRLSIL.

The J gene is TRBJ1-3, the V gene TRBV7-8; weak D call: TRBD1 (5 bases). The CDR3 extends over 15 amino acids. V was cut by 1 base and J by 2 bases, with 9 bases left in between. The germline V gene has CDR1 SGHVS and CDR2 FQNEAQ. In nucleotides, the CDR3 is TGTGCCAGCAGCTTAGGCGGGGCCCCTGGAAACACCATATATTTT. Encoded protein: CASSLGGAPGNTIYF.

The gene calls are TRBV12-3 or TRBV12-4 and TRBJ1-4; TRBD1 might be the D (6 bases). Trimming took off 6 bases at V and 8 bases at J, with 16 bases between the two ends. The CDR3 covers 14 residues. The CDR3 sequence is CASSVGGADEKLFF. The DNA of the CDR3 is TGTGCCAGCAGCGTAGGGGGGGCGGACGAAAAACTGTTTTTT.